The 25 T cell receptor beta chains below were found in one sample sequenced in a study of blood T cell repertoires in COVID-19. TCRdb's table, derived via immunoSEQ multiplex PCR, lists solely in-frame clones and lacks some. The sample records roughly 150,000 clones, around 81% being singletons. The source material was peripheral blood. The source of these receptors is a woman aged 80 or over with COVID-19, enrolled during active disease.

This chain links TRBV19 with TRBJ1-5; TRBD1 might be the D (5 bases). V was shortened by 1 base and J by 4 bases, with 5 bases between the two germline ends. This CDR3 is 13 amino acids long. The germline gives CDR1 LNHDA, CDR2 SQIVND (reference sequence). The CDR3: CASSIGTNQPQHF. DNA of the CDR3: TGTGCCAGTAGTATAGGGACAAATCAGCCCCAGCATTTT. Full variable domain (remainder filled in from reference TRBV19 and TRBJ1-5): DGGITQSPKYLFRKEGQNVTLSCEQNLNHDAMYWYRQDPGQGLRLIYYSQIVNDFQKGDIAEGYSVSREKKESFPLTVTSAQKNPTAFYLCASSIGTNQPQHFGDGTRLSIL.

The chain links TRBV27 to TRBJ2-7; TRBD1 is a possible D gene (6 bases). Trimming stripped 7 bases from V and 3 bases from J, with 16 bases between. The CDR3 sequence is 14 residues long. Germline V gene data show CDR1 as MNHEY and CDR2 as SMNVEV (reference sequence). This CDR3 is CASNGQTPLYEQYF. As DNA, the CDR3 is TGTGCCAGCAATGGACAGACCCCACTCTACGAGCAGTACTTC.

This clone has a handful of counts. One junction end does not reproduce the germline sequence, and a read error may be involved. The chain is built from TRBV9 and TRBJ1-2, with D tentatively TRBD1 (6 bases). Germline V gene lookup returns CDR1 SGDLS and CDR2 YYNGEE. There are 11 residues in the CDR3. CDR3 DNA: TGTGCCAGCAGCCCTTCGACAGGTCTCTTCTTC. Translating gives CASSPSTGLFF. The full variable domain, rest sourced from reference TRBV9 and TRBJ1-2, is DSGVTQTPKHLITATGQRVTLRCSPRSGDLSVYWYQQSLDQGLQFLIQYYNGEERAKGNILERFSAQQFPDLHSELNLSSLELGDSALYFCASSPSTGLFFGSGTRLTVV.

The rearrangement links TRBV18 to TRBJ2-1, with 13 positions matching TRBD2. In germline, CDR1 is KGHSH, CDR2 LQKENI. The CDR3 runs to 16 residues. J was trimmed by 8 bases and V by 4 bases; bases with no gene match: 8. CDR3 protein: CASSQLAGGPSDEQFF. CDR3 DNA sequence: TGTGCCAGCTCACAACTAGCGGGAGGGCCCTCGGATGAGCAGTTCTTC. Looking up the rest from reference TRBV18 and TRBJ2-1 gives the full variable domain: NAGVMQNPRHLVRRRGQEARLRCSPMKGHSHVYWYRQLPEEGLKFMVYLQKENIIDESGMPKERFSAEFPKEGPSILRIQQVVRGDSAAYFCASSQLAGGPSDEQFFGPGTRLTVL.

The chain uses TRBV6-5 and TRBJ2-2; weak D call: TRBD1 (6 bases). The V end lost 6 bases, the J end lost 1 base, and 9 bases lay between the germline ends. Germline V lookup: CDR1 MNHEY, CDR2 SVGAGI. The CDR3 length is 14 residues. CDR3 sequence: CASRRTVNTGELFF. CDR3 nucleotide sequence: TGTGCCAGCAGGCGGACAGTGAACACCGGGGAGCTGTTTTTT.

The rearrangement links TRBV5-4 to TRBJ2-1; 12 nucleotides line up with TRBD2. Trimming took 4 bases from V and 9 from J; bases not matched to a gene: 5. The CDR3 totals 14 residues. The V gene's germline CDR1 is SGHNT and CDR2 YYREEE (reference sequence). The chain's CDR3 is CASSLGLAGFEQFF. The CDR3 region has the DNA TGTGCCAGCAGCCTAGGACTAGCGGGGTTTGAGCAGTTCTTC.

In its sample, this clone was seen a few times. The CDR3 sequence is CASSPHTGADEKLFF. The CDR3, as DNA: TGTGCCAGCAGCCCTCATACAGGGGCTGACGAAAAACTGTTTTTT. The chain is built from TRBV9 and TRBJ1-4; TRBD1 agrees at 7 bases. The CDR3 sequence is 15 residues long. The V and J ends lost 4 bases and 8 bases, in that order; junction bases with no gene match: 11. The germline CDR1 and CDR2 sequences are SGDLS and YYNGEE.

The V gene is TRBV5-1, the J gene TRBJ1-1; no clear D. The CDR3 has 13 amino acids. Trimming left V 2 bases short and J 0 bases short, with 5 bases between. The germline gives CDR1 SGHRS, CDR2 YFSETQ. The CDR3 DNA is TGCGCCAGCAGCTTATCAATGAACACTGAAGCTTTCTTT. Residues: CASSLSMNTEAFF.

The chain has TRBV11-2 and TRBJ2-1, with 7 bases matching TRBD2. This CDR3 spans 17 amino acids. V was pared by 1 base and J by 1 base, with 7 bases of the junction left unmatched. From germline, CDR1 is SGHAT and CDR2 FQNNGV. In DNA form, the CDR3 reads TGTGCCAGCAGCTTAGCCCTTTGGCGGGAGTCCTACAATGAGCAGTTCTTC. Translated: CASSLALWRESYNEQFF.

This chain connects TRBV19 to TRBJ1-3, with a weak D call TRBD1 (6 bases). Germline V gene sequence: CDR1 LNHDA, CDR2 SQIVND (reference sequence). Trimming took off 9 bases at V and 0 bases at J, with 15 bases between the two ends. The CDR3 totals 15 residues. In DNA, the CDR3 is TGTGCCAGCAGAGGGGGGGACTCCTCTGGAAACACCATATATTTT. Protein product: CASRGGDSSGNTIYF.

The chain carries TRBV27 and TRBJ2-2, with D tentatively TRBD1 (6 bases). Trimming cost V 6 bases and J 8 bases, with 13 bases left between them. CDR3 size: 13 residues. Germline-derived CDR1 and CDR2 are MNHEY and SMNVEV (reference sequence). The CDR3 is CASRLTGTGELFF. In nucleotides, the CDR3 is TGTGCCAGCAGGTTGACCGGGACAGGGGAGCTGTTTTTT.

In its sample, this clone was seen once. Different DNA sequences within this sample yield the same CDR3. CDR3 nucleotide sequence: TGTGCCAGCAGCCAGCCCGGGACTAGCGGCTCGAATGAGCAGTTCTTC. It translates to CASSQPGTSGSNEQFF. The chain is built from TRBV3-1 (or the pseudogene TRBV3-2) and TRBJ2-1, with 11 bases matching TRBD2. This CDR3 contains 16 residues. V lost 3 bases and J lost 7; bases outside the gene matches: 8. Germline V gene lookup returns CDR1 LGHDT and CDR2 YNNKEL (reference sequence).

This clone was seen only once. This rearrangement joins TRBV5-1 to TRBJ1-2; TRBD1 aligns across 9 bases. Per the germline V gene, CDR1 is SGHRS and CDR2 is YFSETQ. There are 15 residues in the CDR3. J gave up 3 bases and V 4 bases, and 7 bases lay outside the gene matches. The CDR3: CASSEGTGPYYGYTF. The CDR3, as DNA: TGCGCCAGCAGCGAAGGGACAGGGCCTTACTATGGCTACACCTTC.

The chain joins TRBV5-6 to TRBJ1-5, with 8 nucleotides matching TRBD1. CDR3 length equals 16 residues. Germline lookup yields CDR1 SGHDT and CDR2 YYEEEE. V gave up 2 bases and J gave up 4 bases; unmatched junction bases: 8. The CDR3 sequence: CASSLSNRGVNQPQHF. The CDR3 DNA is TGTGCCAGCAGCTTATCTAACAGGGGGGTGAATCAGCCCCAGCATTTT.

V is TRBV5-1 and J is TRBJ2-5; unclear D gene. This CDR3 is 12 amino acids long. The germline V gene has CDR1 SGHRS and CDR2 YFSETQ. The ends were cut back, 2 bases at V and 0 bases at J, with 2 bases in the middle. The CDR3 DNA reads TGCGCCAGCAGCTTCGACCAAGAGACCCAGTACTTC. Residues: CASSFDQETQYF. Combining the CDR3 with reference TRBV5-1 and TRBJ2-5 gives the whole variable domain KAGVTQTPRYLIKTRGQQVTLSCSPISGHRSVSWYQQTPGQGLQFLFEYFSETQRNKGNFPGRFSGRQFSNSRSEMNVSTLELGDSALYLCASSFDQETQYFGPGTRLLVL.

This clone showed up just once. One junction end disagrees with the germline gene, perhaps due to a read error. V usage is TRBV18 and J usage is TRBJ1-3; TRBD1 matches 9 bases. There are 16 residues in the CDR3. CDR1 is KGHSH and CDR2 is LQKENI in the germline V gene. Here the CDR3 DNA reads TGTGCCAGCGCACCACAGGGGGCTTCCTCTGGAAACACCATATATTTT. Translation gives CASAPQGASSGNTIYF.

The gene calls are TRBV4-1 and TRBJ1-2, with 9 bases identical to TRBD1. CDR1 and CDR2 (germline): MGHRA, YSYEKL. The CDR3 has 16 amino acids. J lost 4 bases, V lost 5 bases, and 11 bases had no gene match. The CDR3 loop reads CASSNIPGQGSYGYTF. The CDR3 DNA reads as TGCGCCAGCAGCAACATCCCGGGACAGGGTAGCTATGGCTACACCTTC.

This chain joins TRBV6-1 and TRBJ1-2; D is unresolved. CDR3 length equals 13 residues. From germline, CDR1 is MNHNS and CDR2 SASEGT. The germline V and J ends were trimmed by 3 bases and 5 bases, with 10 bases remaining between them. CDR3 region: CASSEPGWYGYTF. CDR3 DNA sequence: TGTGCCAGCAGTGAGCCCGGGTGGTATGGCTACACCTTC.

V usage is TRBV19 and J usage is TRBJ2-1; D is unresolved. The CDR3 contains 14 residues. Deletions cut 4 bases from V and 6 bases from J, with 13 bases between. Germline values: CDR1 LNHDA, CDR2 SQIVND (reference sequence). The CDR3 here is CASSKLDPGNEQFF. For the CDR3, the DNA is TGTGCCAGTAGTAAGTTAGACCCGGGCAATGAGCAGTTCTTC. Drawing the rest from reference TRBV19 and TRBJ2-1, the complete variable domain is DGGITQSPKYLFRKEGQNVTLSCEQNLNHDAMYWYRQDPGQGLRLIYYSQIVNDFQKGDIAEGYSVSREKKESFPLTVTSAQKNPTAFYLCASSKLDPGNEQFFGPGTRLTVL.

The genes are TRBV7-9 and TRBJ2-2, with D maybe TRBD1 (6 bases). Trimming removed 5 bases at V and 6 bases at J, with 10 bases between. Per germline, CDR1 SEHNR and CDR2 FQNEAQ (reference sequence). This CDR3 spans 13 amino acids. CDR3 coding DNA: TGTGCCAGCAGCCCTACAGGGCCCGGGGAGCTGTTTTTT. Amino acid sequence: CASSPTGPGELFF.

This chain links TRBV18 with TRBJ1-5; no clear D. CDR3 length equals 15 residues. Deletions cut 1 base from V and 1 base from J, with 8 bases between. Germline CDR1 KGHSH, CDR2 LQKENI. CDR3 DNA sequence: TGTGCCAGCTCACCACGAGAGGGAAGCAATCAGCCCCAGCATTTT. Amino acids: CASSPREGSNQPQHF.

Points on this clone: Other DNA sequences from this sample encode an identical CDR3 as well. The chain has TRBV5-6 and TRBJ1-2; 7 positions agree with TRBD1. The trim removed 4 bases at V and 5 bases at J, leaving 8 bases unmatched. Germline V gene data show CDR1 as SGHDT and CDR2 as YYEEEE. The CDR3 totals 14 residues. CDR3 sequence reads: CASSLGTANYGYTF. The CDR3 bases are TGTGCCAGCAGCCTCGGGACAGCCAATTATGGCTACACCTTC.

The J gene is TRBJ2-5, the V gene TRBV29-1; no reliable D call. The CDR3 is 14 amino acids. V lost 7 bases, J lost 1 base, and 16 bases lay in between. Germline CDR1 is SQVTM and CDR2 is ANQGSEA. CDR3 protein: CSAHPGVLQETQYF. DNA for the CDR3: TGCAGCGCCCACCCCGGTGTCCTCCAAGAGACCCAGTACTTC.

This chain connects TRBV21-1 to TRBJ1-4. TRBV21-1 is annotated as a pseudogene. The CDR3 sequence is 15 residues long. The CDR3 DNA reads TGTGCCAGCAGCTTCAAGCGGGGGGAGAATGAAAAACTGTTTTTT. Amino acids: CASSFKRGENEKLFF.

The rearrangement uses TRBV6-5 and TRBJ2-7; possibly TRBD1 for D (5 bases). This CDR3 region has 14 residues. CDR1 and CDR2 from the germline V gene are MNHEY and SVGAGI. V was cut by 5 bases and J by 0 bases, with 11 bases left in between. The CDR3 nucleotides read TGTGCCAGCAGTAAACAGGATTCCTCCTACGAGCAGTACTTC. This translates into CASSKQDSSYEQYF.